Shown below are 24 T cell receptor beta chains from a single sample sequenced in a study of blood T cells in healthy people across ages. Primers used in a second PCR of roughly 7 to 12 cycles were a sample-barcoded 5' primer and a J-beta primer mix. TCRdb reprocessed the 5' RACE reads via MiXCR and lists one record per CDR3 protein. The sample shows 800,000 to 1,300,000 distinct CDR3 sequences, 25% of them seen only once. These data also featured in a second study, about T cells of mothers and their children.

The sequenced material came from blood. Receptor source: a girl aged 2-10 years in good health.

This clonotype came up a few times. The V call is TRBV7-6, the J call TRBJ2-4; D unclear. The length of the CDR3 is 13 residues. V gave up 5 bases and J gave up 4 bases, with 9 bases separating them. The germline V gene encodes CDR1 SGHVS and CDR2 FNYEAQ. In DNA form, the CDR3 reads TGTGCCAGCAGCGTAAACCAAAAAAACATTCAGTACTTC. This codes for CASSVNQKNIQYF.

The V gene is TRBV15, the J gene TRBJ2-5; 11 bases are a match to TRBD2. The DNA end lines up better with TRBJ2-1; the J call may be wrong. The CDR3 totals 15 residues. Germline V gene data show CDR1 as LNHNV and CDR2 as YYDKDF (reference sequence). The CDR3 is CATSKGTSGSNEQFF. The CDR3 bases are TGTGCCACCAGCAAAGGGACTAGCGGTTCCAATGAGCAGTTCTTC.

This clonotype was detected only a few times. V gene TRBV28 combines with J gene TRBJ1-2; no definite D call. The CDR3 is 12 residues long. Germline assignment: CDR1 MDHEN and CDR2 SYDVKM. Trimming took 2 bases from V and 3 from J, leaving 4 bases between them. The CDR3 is CASSLKYYGYTF. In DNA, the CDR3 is TGTGCCAGCAGTTTAAAGTACTATGGCTACACCTTC.

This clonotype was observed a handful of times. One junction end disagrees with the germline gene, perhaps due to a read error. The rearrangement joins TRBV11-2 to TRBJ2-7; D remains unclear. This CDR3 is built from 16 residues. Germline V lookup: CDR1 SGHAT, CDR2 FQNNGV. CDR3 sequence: CTSSLEWSLSFYEQYF. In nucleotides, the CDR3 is TGTACCAGCAGCTTAGAGTGGTCTCTTTCTTTCTACGAGCAGTACTTC.

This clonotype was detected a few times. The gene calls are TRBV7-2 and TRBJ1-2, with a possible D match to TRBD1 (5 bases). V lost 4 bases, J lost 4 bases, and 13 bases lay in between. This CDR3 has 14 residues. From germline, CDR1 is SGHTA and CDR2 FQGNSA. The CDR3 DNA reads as TGTGCCAGCAGCTCAATAAGGGGCTCCTATGGCTACACCTTC. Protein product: CASSSIRGSYGYTF.

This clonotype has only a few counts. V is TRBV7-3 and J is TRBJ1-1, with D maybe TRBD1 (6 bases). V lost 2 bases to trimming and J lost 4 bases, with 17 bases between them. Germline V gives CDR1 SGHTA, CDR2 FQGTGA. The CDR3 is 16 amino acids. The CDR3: CASSLSPLIGGTEAFF. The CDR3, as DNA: TGTGCCAGCAGCTTATCACCCTTGATAGGGGGCACTGAAGCTTTCTTT.

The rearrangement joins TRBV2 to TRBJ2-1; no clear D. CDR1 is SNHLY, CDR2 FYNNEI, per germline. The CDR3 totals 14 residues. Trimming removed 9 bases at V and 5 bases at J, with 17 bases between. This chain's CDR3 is CARSVSVINNEQFF. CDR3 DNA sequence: TGTGCCAGATCGGTTTCCGTGATAAACAATGAGCAGTTCTTC.

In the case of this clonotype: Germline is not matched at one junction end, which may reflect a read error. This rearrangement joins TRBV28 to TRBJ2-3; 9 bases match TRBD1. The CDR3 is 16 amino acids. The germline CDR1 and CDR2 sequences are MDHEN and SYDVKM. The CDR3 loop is CASSVWGQGMTDTQYF. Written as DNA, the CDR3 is TGTGCCAGCAGTGTATGGGGACAGGGAATGACAGATACGCAGTATTTT.

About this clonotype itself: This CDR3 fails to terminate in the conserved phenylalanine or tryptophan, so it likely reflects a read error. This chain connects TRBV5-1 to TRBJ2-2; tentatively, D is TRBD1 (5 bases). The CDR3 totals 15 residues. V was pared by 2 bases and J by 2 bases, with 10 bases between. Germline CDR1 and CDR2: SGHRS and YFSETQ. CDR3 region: CASSFRTLNTGELFV. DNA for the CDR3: TGCGCCAGCAGCTTCCGGACACTCAACACCGGGGAGCTGTTTGTT.

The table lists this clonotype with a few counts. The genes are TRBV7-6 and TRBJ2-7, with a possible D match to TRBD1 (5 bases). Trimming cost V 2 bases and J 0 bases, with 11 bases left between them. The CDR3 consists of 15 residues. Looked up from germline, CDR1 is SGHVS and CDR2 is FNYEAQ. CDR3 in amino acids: CASSLSGYSSYEQYF. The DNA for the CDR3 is TGTGCCAGCAGCTTATCAGGGTACAGCTCCTACGAGCAGTACTTC. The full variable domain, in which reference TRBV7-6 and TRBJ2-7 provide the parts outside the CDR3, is GAGVSQSPRYKVTKRGQDVALRCDPISGHVSLYWYRQALGQGPEFLTYFNYEAQQDKSGLPNDRFSAERPEGSISTLTIQRTEQRDSAMYRCASSLSGYSSYEQYFGPGTRLTVT.

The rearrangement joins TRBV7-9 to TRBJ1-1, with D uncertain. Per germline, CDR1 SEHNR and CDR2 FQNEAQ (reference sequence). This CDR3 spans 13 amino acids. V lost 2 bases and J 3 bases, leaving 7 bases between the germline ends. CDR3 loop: CASSLQDYTEAFF. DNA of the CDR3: TGTGCCAGCAGCTTACAGGACTACACTGAAGCTTTCTTT.

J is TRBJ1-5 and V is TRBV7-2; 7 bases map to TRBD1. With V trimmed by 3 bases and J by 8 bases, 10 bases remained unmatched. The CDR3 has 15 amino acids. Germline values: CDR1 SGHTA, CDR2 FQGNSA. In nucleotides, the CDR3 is TGTGCCAGCAGCTTCAGGGGGACAGTTATTGAGCCCCAGCATTTT. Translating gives CASSFRGTVIEPQHF. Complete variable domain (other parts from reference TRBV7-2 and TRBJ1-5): GAGVSQSPSNKVTEKGKDVELRCDPISGHTALYWYRQSLGQGLEFLIYFQGNSAPDKSGLPSDRFSAERTGGSVSTLTIQRTQQEDSAVYLCASSFRGTVIEPQHFGDGTRLSIL.

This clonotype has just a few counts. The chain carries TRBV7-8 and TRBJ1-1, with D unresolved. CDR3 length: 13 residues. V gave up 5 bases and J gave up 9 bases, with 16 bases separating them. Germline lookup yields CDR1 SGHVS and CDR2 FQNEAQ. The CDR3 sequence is CASSHPESDKAFF. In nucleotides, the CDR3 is TGTGCCAGCAGCCACCCGGAAAGTGATAAAGCTTTCTTT.

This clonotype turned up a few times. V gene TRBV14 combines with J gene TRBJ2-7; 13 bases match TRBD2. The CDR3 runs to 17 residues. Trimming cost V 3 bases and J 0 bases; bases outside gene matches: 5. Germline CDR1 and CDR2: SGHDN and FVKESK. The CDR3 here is CASSQRGLAGSSYEQYF. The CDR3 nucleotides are TGTGCCAGCAGCCAGCGGGGACTAGCGGGGAGCTCCTACGAGCAGTACTTC.

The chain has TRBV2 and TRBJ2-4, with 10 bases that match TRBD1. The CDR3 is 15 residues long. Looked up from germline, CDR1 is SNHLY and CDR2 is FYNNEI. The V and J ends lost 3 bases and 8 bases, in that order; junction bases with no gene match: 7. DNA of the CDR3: TGTGCCAGCAGTGATAGTGGGACAGGGGTTGACATTCAGTACTTC. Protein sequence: CASSDSGTGVDIQYF.

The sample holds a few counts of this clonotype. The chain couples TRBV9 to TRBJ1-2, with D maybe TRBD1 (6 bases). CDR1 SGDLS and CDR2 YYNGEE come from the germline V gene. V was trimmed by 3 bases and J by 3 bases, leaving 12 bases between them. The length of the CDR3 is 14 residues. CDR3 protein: CASSAGGAHYGYTF. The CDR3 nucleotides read TGTGCCAGCAGCGCGGGGGGGGCACACTATGGCTACACCTTC.

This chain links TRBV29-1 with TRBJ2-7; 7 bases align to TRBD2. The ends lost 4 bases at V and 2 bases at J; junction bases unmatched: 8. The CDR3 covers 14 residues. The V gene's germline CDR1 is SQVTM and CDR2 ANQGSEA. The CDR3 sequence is CSVVLREPTYEQYF. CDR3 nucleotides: TGCAGCGTTGTATTGCGGGAGCCTACCTACGAGCAGTACTTC.

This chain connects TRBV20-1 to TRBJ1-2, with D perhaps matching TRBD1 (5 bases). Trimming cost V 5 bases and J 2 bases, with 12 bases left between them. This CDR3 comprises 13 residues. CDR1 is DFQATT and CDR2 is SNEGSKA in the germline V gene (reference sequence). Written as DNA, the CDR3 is TGCAGTGCTGCCATGGCAGGGAACTATGGCTACACCTTC. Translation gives CSAAMAGNYGYTF.

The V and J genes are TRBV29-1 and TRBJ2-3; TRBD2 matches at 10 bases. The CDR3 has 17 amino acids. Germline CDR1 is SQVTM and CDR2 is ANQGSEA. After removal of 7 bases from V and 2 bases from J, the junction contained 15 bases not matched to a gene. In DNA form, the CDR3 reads TGCAGCGCCGAGAGCGGGGGGGCCGAGTTTTTCACAGATACGCAGTATTTT. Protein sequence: CSAESGGAEFFTDTQYF.

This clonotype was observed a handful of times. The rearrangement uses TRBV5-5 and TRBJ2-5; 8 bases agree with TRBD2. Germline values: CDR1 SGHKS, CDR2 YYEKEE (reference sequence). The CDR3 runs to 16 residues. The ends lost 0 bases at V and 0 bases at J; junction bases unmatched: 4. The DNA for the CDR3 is TGTGCCAGCAGCTTGGGCCAGCGGGGGTACCAAGAGACCCAGTACTTC. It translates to CASSLGQRGYQETQYF.

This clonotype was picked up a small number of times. CDR3 coding DNA: TGCAGCGTTGAGGGTTACACTGAAGCTTTCTTT. Encoded protein: CSVEGYTEAFF. The chain uses TRBV29-1 and TRBJ1-1; D is unresolved. This CDR3 has 11 amino acids. Deletions cut 3 bases from V and 3 bases from J, with 5 bases between. Germline assignment: CDR1 SQVTM and CDR2 ANQGSEA.

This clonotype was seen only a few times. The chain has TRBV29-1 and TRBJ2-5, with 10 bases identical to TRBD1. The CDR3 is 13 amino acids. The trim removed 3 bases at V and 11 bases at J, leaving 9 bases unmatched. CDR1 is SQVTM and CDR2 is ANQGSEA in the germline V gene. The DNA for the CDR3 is TGCAGCGTTGACTCTTCGGGACAGGGGCAGCAGTACTTC. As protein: CSVDSSGQGQQYF.

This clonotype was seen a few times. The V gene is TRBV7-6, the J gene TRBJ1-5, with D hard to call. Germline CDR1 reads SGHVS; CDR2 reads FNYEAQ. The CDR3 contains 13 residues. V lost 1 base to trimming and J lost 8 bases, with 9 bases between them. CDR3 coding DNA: TGTGCCAGCAGCTTAGTGGAGGGCAAGCCCCAGCATTTT. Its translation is CASSLVEGKPQHF.

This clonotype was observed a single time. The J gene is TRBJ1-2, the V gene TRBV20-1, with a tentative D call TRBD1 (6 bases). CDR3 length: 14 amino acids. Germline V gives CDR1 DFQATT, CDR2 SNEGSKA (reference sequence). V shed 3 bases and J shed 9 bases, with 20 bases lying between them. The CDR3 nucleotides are TGCAGTGCTAGGCCAACAGGGAGGGATTTCAGCTACACCTTC. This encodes CSARPTGRDFSYTF.